One and the same sample provided the 28 T cell receptor beta chains below, sequenced in a study of T cell responses to AZD1222 COVID-19 vaccine. Profiled with immunoSEQ multiplex PCR; TCRdb holds only in-frame clones, not every one. Among more than 100,000 clones listed, approximately 85% were seen once. The sequencing used peripheral blood, collected 28 days after the second dose of the MenACWY control vaccine. Source of these receptors: an adult who received the MenACWY meningococcal vaccine as a control.

This clone has just a few counts. The CDR3 nucleotides read TGTGCCAGCAGCCAAACGAACACGGGGCAGCCCCAGCATTTT. As protein: CASSQTNTGQPQHF. The J gene is TRBJ1-5, the V gene TRBV3-1 (or the pseudogene TRBV3-2); D gene ambiguous. In germline, CDR1 is LGHDT, CDR2 YNNKEL (reference sequence). The V end lost 2 bases, the J end lost 7 bases, and 12 bases lay between the germline ends. This CDR3 has 14 residues.

V gene TRBV5-1 combines with J gene TRBJ2-7; possible D gene TRBD1, 6 bases. Trimming took 0 bases from V and 2 from J, leaving 9 bases between them. CDR3 size: 14 residues. In germline, CDR1 is SGHRS, CDR2 YFSETQ. CDR3 bases: TGCGCCAGCAGCTTGGGGGGGCTTGCCTACGAGCAGTACTTC. Protein: CASSLGGLAYEQYF. Full variable domain (missing parts from reference TRBV5-1 and TRBJ2-7): KAGVTQTPRYLIKTRGQQVTLSCSPISGHRSVSWYQQTPGQGLQFLFEYFSETQRNKGNFPGRFSGRQFSNSRSEMNVSTLELGDSALYLCASSLGGLAYEQYFGPGTRLTVT.

The chain links TRBV11-2 to TRBJ1-2; D perhaps matches TRBD1 (6 bases). CDR1 SGHAT and CDR2 FQNNGV come from the germline V gene. This CDR3 contains 16 residues. V lost 4 bases to trimming and J lost 7 bases, with 22 bases between them. Written as DNA, the CDR3 is TGTGCCAGCAGCTCCTACCACAGTGGGAGGGGGGGTGGCTACACCTTC. Translating gives CASSSYHSGRGGGYTF.

V usage is TRBV19 and J usage is TRBJ1-4; 9 positions agree with TRBD1. The CDR3 totals 14 residues. Germline loops: CDR1 LNHDA, CDR2 SQIVND (reference sequence). The V segment lost 5 bases and the J segment 8 bases; nucleotides outside the gene matches: 6. DNA for the CDR3: TGTGCCAGTAGTTTGGACAGGGGAAACGAAAAACTGTTTTTT. Translated, it gives CASSLDRGNEKLFF.

The V call is TRBV28, the J call TRBJ1-1; D remains ambiguous. V lost 1 base and J 0 bases, leaving 9 bases between the germline ends. Germline CDR1 and CDR2: MDHEN and SYDVKM. The CDR3 has 15 residues. CDR3 sequence: CASSLFQAVNTEAFF. As DNA, the CDR3 is TGTGCCAGCAGTTTATTCCAGGCTGTGAACACTGAAGCTTTCTTT.

The J gene is TRBJ2-2, the V gene TRBV9, with TRBD2 identical over 7 bases. This CDR3 has 17 amino acids. Per the germline V gene, CDR1 is SGDLS and CDR2 is YYNGEE. Losses at the gene ends were 4 bases for V and 3 bases for J; bases not matched to a gene: 12. The CDR3 DNA reads as TGTGCCAGCAGCCCCCCGGTAACTAGCGACTACACCGGGGAGCTGTTTTTT. It is translated as CASSPPVTSDYTGELFF.

This clone has more than one count but fewer than ten. The CDR3 nucleotides are TGTGCCAGCAGCGTAGCTGAGACGTCCAGAAACACCATATATTTT. It translates to CASSVAETSRNTIYF. The V gene is TRBV9, the J gene TRBJ1-3; unclear D gene. Trimming pared 0 bases from V and 5 bases from J, leaving 12 bases between. The CDR3 spans 15 residues. Germline CDR1 SGDLS, CDR2 YYNGEE.

By share of the sample, this clone is medium-sized (0.01 to 0.1%). V is TRBV11-2 and J is TRBJ1-5; no clear D gene. Trimming pared 3 bases from V and 7 bases from J, leaving 10 bases between. Germline V CDR1 and CDR2: SGHAT, FQNNGV. The CDR3 contains 13 residues. CDR3 sequence (DNA): TGTGCCAGCAGCTTCTCCCACCAGCAGCCCCAGCATTTT. Encoded protein: CASSFSHQQPQHF.

The V and J genes are TRBV5-5 and TRBJ2-7; 8 nucleotides line up with TRBD1. The CDR3 contains 13 residues. Trimming took 2 bases from V and 7 from J; bases not matched to a gene: 5. Germline V lookup: CDR1 SGHKS, CDR2 YYEKEE (reference sequence). The DNA of the CDR3 is TGTGCCAGCAGCTTACGGACAGGGCGGGAGCAGTACTTC. This translates into CASSLRTGREQYF. Combining the CDR3 with reference TRBV5-5 and TRBJ2-7 gives the whole variable domain DAGVTQSPTHLIKTRGQQVTLRCSPISGHKSVSWYQQVLGQGPQFIFQYYEKEERGRGNFPDRFSARQFPNYSSELNVNALLLGDSALYLCASSLRTGREQYFGPGTRLTVT.

This clone was seen only once. The CDR3 sequence: CASSVGAGQPYGYTF. The CDR3 nucleotides are TGTGCCAGCAGCGTAGGCGCTGGGCAGCCCTATGGCTACACCTTC. The rearrangement links TRBV9 to TRBJ1-2, with no clear D. The CDR3 covers 15 residues. V was trimmed by 0 bases and J by 4 bases, leaving 13 bases between them. Per the germline V gene, CDR1 is SGDLS and CDR2 is YYNGEE.

This chain connects TRBV29-1 to TRBJ2-2; 7 nucleotides line up with TRBD1. The CDR3 sequence is 13 residues long. V shed 7 bases and J 5 bases; nucleotides not matched to a gene: 7. Germline CDR1 reads SQVTM; CDR2 reads ANQGSEA. The CDR3 DNA follows: TGCAGCGCCCGGACAGGCGGGACCGGGGAGCTGTTTTTT. Its protein product is CSARTGGTGELFF.

The chain combines TRBV7-2 with TRBJ2-7, with D uncertain. Germline V gene sequence: CDR1 SGHTA, CDR2 FQGNSA. With 1 base removed from V and 5 bases from J, the gap between germline ends came to 18 bases. The CDR3 contains 16 residues. CDR3 region: CASSLEMVNWWDEQYF. CDR3 DNA sequence: TGTGCCAGCAGCTTAGAAATGGTTAATTGGTGGGACGAGCAGTACTTC.

The gene calls are TRBV2 and TRBJ2-5; 7 nucleotides line up with TRBD2. V shed 6 bases, J shed 4 bases, and the junction held 11 bases outside the gene matches. Germline assignment: CDR1 SNHLY and CDR2 FYNNEI. The CDR3 totals 15 residues. The CDR3 reads CASRATGGQGETQYF. The CDR3 nucleotides read TGTGCCAGCAGGGCGACGGGGGGTCAGGGAGAGACCCAGTACTTC.

As regards this clone: Other DNA sequences of this sample code for an identical CDR3. The gene calls are TRBV12-3 or TRBV12-4 and TRBJ2-6, with unresolved D. Trimming shortened V by 4 bases and J by 0 bases, and 1 base separated the two germline ends. This CDR3 is built from 13 residues. CDR3 loop: CASSSSGANVLTF. CDR3 nucleotides: TGTGCCAGCAGTTCCTCTGGGGCCAACGTCCTGACTTTC.

This chain joins TRBV13 and TRBJ2-3; 12 positions match TRBD2. After removal of 5 bases from V and 3 bases from J, the junction contained 6 bases not matched to a gene. Germline V CDR1 and CDR2: PRHDT, FYEKMQ (reference sequence). The CDR3 spans 16 residues. DNA of the CDR3: TGTGCCAGCAGCACGACTAGCGGGAGTGTTACAGATACGCAGTATTTT. Protein sequence: CASSTTSGSVTDTQYF.

This sequence joins TRBV18 and TRBJ1-2, with D possibly TRBD1 on 6 matching bases. V was clipped by 2 bases and J by 2 bases, with 15 bases between them. The CDR3 has 16 residues. CDR1 is KGHSH and CDR2 is LQKENI in the germline V gene. The CDR3 region is CASSPETGFANYGYTF. The CDR3 nucleotides are TGTGCCAGCTCACCAGAGACAGGATTTGCCAACTATGGCTACACCTTC.

This chain joins TRBV27 and TRBJ1-2; 8 nucleotides line up with TRBD1. J lost 6 bases, V lost 8 bases, and 17 bases had no gene match. CDR1 and CDR2 from the germline V gene are MNHEY and SMNVEV (reference sequence). The CDR3 sequence is 16 residues long. The DNA for the CDR3 is TGTGCCAGCCGAACGGGTGACAGGGGAAGGGGTCATGGCTACACCTTC. Translated: CASRTGDRGRGHGYTF.

The genes are TRBV19 and TRBJ1-3; D is unclear. The CDR3 contains 11 residues. Germline assignment: CDR1 LNHDA and CDR2 SQIVND (reference sequence). Trimming took off 4 bases at V and 3 bases at J, with 1 base between the two ends. CDR3 nucleotide sequence: TGTGCCAGTAGTAGTGGAAACACCATATATTTT. Translation gives CASSSGNTIYF.

The genes are TRBV7-2 and TRBJ1-1; TRBD1 agrees at 7 bases. Germline V gives CDR1 SGHTA, CDR2 FQGNSA. Germline trimming cut 4 bases from V and 5 bases from J; bases unmatched to any gene: 7. The CDR3 contains 14 residues. CDR3 residues: CASSSSQGGTEAFF. CDR3 bases: TGTGCCAGCAGCTCTAGCCAGGGGGGGACTGAAGCTTTCTTT.

V gene TRBV19 combines with J gene TRBJ1-3; a weak D match, TRBD1 (6 bases). The CDR3 contains 17 residues. Deletions cut 7 bases from V and 2 bases from J, with 21 bases between. Germline loops: CDR1 LNHDA, CDR2 SQIVND (reference sequence). In DNA form, the CDR3 reads TGTGCCAGTAAAAGTGCGGGGGGGCGCGTAACTGGAAACACCATATATTTT. Amino acid sequence: CASKSAGGRVTGNTIYF.

This chain joins TRBV10-3 and TRBJ1-1, with TRBD1 matching over 7 bases. Trimming cost V 6 bases and J 1 base; bases outside gene matches: 8. CDR1 is ENHRY and CDR2 is SYGVKD in the germline V gene. The CDR3 spans 15 residues. Here the CDR3 reads CAISRGQERNTEAFF. CDR3 bases: TGTGCCATCAGCCGAGGACAGGAAAGGAACACTGAAGCTTTCTTT.

The chain employs TRBV10-3 and TRBJ2-7; 11 bases fit TRBD2. The CDR3 spans 17 residues. Germline trimming cut 7 bases from V and 7 bases from J; bases unmatched to any gene: 18. Germline V CDR1 and CDR2: ENHRY, SYGVKD. CDR3: CAINGGPSGGPLGEQYV. CDR3 DNA sequence: TGTGCCATCAATGGTGGGCCTAGCGGGGGGCCTCTCGGGGAGCAGTACGTC.

DNA for the CDR3: TGTGCCATCAGTGAGGGAACCGGGGCCAACGTCCTGACTTTC. Amino acids: CAISEGTGANVLTF. This chain joins TRBV10-3 and TRBJ2-6; the D is unclear. The CDR3 covers 14 residues. CDR1 is ENHRY, CDR2 SYGVKD, per germline. V shed 2 bases and J shed 4 bases, with 6 bases lying between them.

The chain joins TRBV19 to TRBJ2-7; TRBD2 matches at 11 bases. Trimming removed 4 bases from V and 10 bases from J; junction bases left unmatched: 6. The CDR3 runs 13 residues. Germline loops: CDR1 LNHDA, CDR2 SQIVND (reference sequence). The CDR3 DNA follows: TGTGCCAGTAGTACAACTAGCGGGGGAGAACAGTACTTC. It is translated as CASSTTSGGEQYF. Full variable domain (outside the CDR3, taken from reference TRBV19 and TRBJ2-7): DGGITQSPKYLFRKEGQNVTLSCEQNLNHDAMYWYRQDPGQGLRLIYYSQIVNDFQKGDIAEGYSVSREKKESFPLTVTSAQKNPTAFYLCASSTTSGGEQYFGPGTRLTVT.

CDR3 sequence: CASSYSVPTGRNYGYTF. CDR3 in DNA: TGTGCCAGCAGTTACTCGGTCCCGACAGGGCGAAACTATGGCTACACCTTC. J is TRBJ1-2 and V is TRBV6-2 or TRBV6-3; 7 nucleotides agree with TRBD1. This CDR3 has 17 amino acids. V shed 0 bases and J 2 bases; nucleotides not matched to a gene: 9. Germline-derived CDR1 and CDR2 are MNHEY and SVGEGT.

The chain employs TRBV5-8 and TRBJ1-3; D gene unclear. The CDR3 extends over 15 amino acids. Trimming removed 1 base at V and 0 bases at J, with 8 bases between. Per the germline V gene, CDR1 is SGHTS and CDR2 is YDEGEE. CDR3 residues: CASSLFQSSGNTIYF. The CDR3 DNA is TGTGCCAGCAGCTTGTTTCAGAGCTCTGGAAACACCATATATTTT.

The chain is built from TRBV7-9 and TRBJ2-1; 8 bases are shared with TRBD2. Trimming at V came to 0 bases and at J to 7 bases, leaving 14 bases not matched to a gene. Germline V lookup: CDR1 SEHNR, CDR2 FQNEAQ (reference sequence). The CDR3 contains 18 residues. The CDR3 loop reads CASSLALPGVAGLNEQFF. CDR3 in DNA: TGTGCCAGCAGCTTAGCCCTTCCAGGGGTAGCGGGACTGAATGAGCAGTTCTTC.

The V gene is TRBV7-2, the J gene TRBJ2-3; D is perhaps TRBD2 (5 bases). CDR1 is SGHTA and CDR2 is FQGNSA in the germline V gene. CDR3 length: 16 amino acids. V was trimmed by 5 bases and J by 3 bases, leaving 18 bases between them. The CDR3 nucleotides are TGTGCCAGCAGCCCCCTTCGGGCCCGAGGGACAGATACGCAGTATTTT. It translates to CASSPLRARGTDTQYF.